This T cell receptor (beta chain) came from a study of cytomegalovirus exposure and HLA in healthy donors. Study at large: There were around 100 million unique TCR beta sequences, drawn from 150 million to 200 million T cells, in an earlier analysis. Samples from HLA-typed donors yielded 65 million to 85 million unique TCRs in an early data release. Study results and limitations: In a later analysis, an Asian-associated ancestry cluster reportedly showed fewer N-insertions than the 666-donor mean.

Points on this clone: Its cognate antigen is unknown.

The V gene lost 2 bases and the J gene lost 0 bases, with 11 bases spanning the gap. The CDR3 spans 16 residues. Germline V lookup: CDR1 MNHNS, CDR2 SASEGT. The PCR contained 60 Vbeta and 13 Jbeta primers. Assay: immunoSEQ multiplex PCR; the TCRdb copy retains only in-frame clones and omits some. The clone table shows 68,000 or so clones, with the ten largest holding more than 15%. This clonotype was obtained from a boy younger than 18 in good health and CMV-seronegative. This rearrangement joins TRBV6-1 to TRBJ1-3; no clear D. Input material: PBMCs. The CDR3 DNA sequence: TGTGCCAGCAGTGAATGGGAGTTGGGCTCTGGAAACACCATATATTTT. It translates to CASSEWELGSGNTIYF.